These T cell receptor beta chains were read from a single sample in a study of blood T cell repertoires in COVID-19. Clones were read by immunoSEQ multiplex PCR, and TCRdb kept only the in-frame ones, dropping some. This sample has some 45,000 clones, with roughly 87% found just once. Sample: peripheral blood. The receptor source for this set is a woman in her sixties with acute or convalescent COVID-19. The CDR3 runs from the conserved cysteine through the conserved F or W. The D gene is left open where the match is weak. Size is stated for part of the rows, as once, few or many counts, or as a class when the clone is expanded.

J | size | D | V | CDR3 | DNA
TRBJ1-1 | . | . | TRBV2 | CASSDAGGGGTEAFF | TGTGCCAGCAGTGACGCCGGAGGAGGAGGGACTGAAGCTTTCTTT
TRBJ1-5 | . | . | TRBV15 | CATSRGHTNQPQHF | TGTGCCACCAGCAGGGGACATACTAATCAGCCCCAGCATTTT
TRBJ2-5 | . | TRBD2 | TRBV30 | CAGGPRGGGETQYF | TGTGCCGGGGGGCCTCGGGGGGGCGGGGAGACCCAGTACTTC
TRBJ1-4 | . | TRBD1 | TRBV18 | CASSTGETGYEKLFF | TGTGCCAGCTCTACCGGTGAGACAGGGTACGAAAAACTGTTTTTT
TRBJ2-7 | . | TRBD1 | TRBV13 | CASSLEQGVTYEQYF | TGTGCCAGCAGCTTAGAACAGGGGGTCACCTACGAGCAGTACTTC
TRBJ2-2 | . | . | TRBV3-1/TRBV3-2 | CASRNQQGTGELFF | TGTGCCAGCAGGAATCAGCAGGGGACCGGGGAGCTGTTTTTT
TRBJ2-7 | . | TRBD2 | TRBV6-5 | CASSYSASGSYEQYF | TGTGCCAGCAGTTACTCGGCTAGCGGGAGCTACGAGCAGTACTTC
TRBJ1-6 | once | . | TRBV5-1 | CASRDTENSPLHF | TGCGCCAGCAGGGACACGGAGAATTCACCCCTCCACTTT
TRBJ2-3 | . | TRBD1 | TRBV7-2 | CASSLRGGQGAADTQYF | TGTGCCAGCAGCTTAAGGGGGGGACAGGGGGCCGCAGATACGCAGTATTTT
TRBJ2-1 | . | TRBD1 | TRBV30 | CAWTETGGLYNEQFF | TGTGCCTGGACAGAGACAGGGGGACTATACAATGAGCAGTTCTTC
TRBJ1-6 | . | . | TRBV6-5 | CASSRDISNSPLHF | TGTGCCAGCAGCCGGGACATTTCAAATTCACCCCTCCACTTT
TRBJ2-2 | . | TRBD1 | TRBV4-3 | CANSLYHGDRATTGELFF | TGCGCCAACAGCCTCTACCACGGGGACAGGGCGACCACCGGGGAGCTGTTTTTT
TRBJ2-1 | . | . | TRBV4-1 | CASSPGAEQFF | TGCGCCAGCAGCCCCGGAGCTGAGCAGTTCTTC
TRBJ2-7 | . | TRBD2 | TRBV4-2 | CASSQESSGAYEQYF | TGTGCCAGCAGCCAAGAGTCTAGCGGGGCTTACGAGCAGTACTTC
TRBJ2-1 | . | . | TRBV7-9 | CASGGSYNEQFF | TGTGCCAGCGGGGGGTCGTACAATGAGCAGTTCTTC
TRBJ2-7 | . | TRBD1 | TRBV10-3 | CAITETGTGRVYEQYF | TGTGCCATCACCGAAACCGGGACAGGGAGAGTGTACGAGCAGTACTTC
TRBJ2-1 | . | TRBD2 | TRBV11-2 | CASSLPGTSALNEQFF | TGTGCCAGCAGCTTACCTGGGACTAGCGCGCTCAATGAGCAGTTCTTC
TRBJ2-1 | . | . | TRBV7-2 | CASRSLNEQFF | TGTGCCAGCAGATCCCTCAATGAGCAGTTCTTC
TRBJ2-2 | . | TRBD2 | TRBV14 | CASSQGFKLAGPGELFF | TGTGCCAGCAGCCAAGGGTTTAAGCTAGCGGGACCCGGGGAGCTGTTTTTT
TRBJ2-2 | once | . | TRBV5-6 | CASSFKGEGAYTGELFF | TGTGCCAGCAGCTTTAAGGGCGAAGGGGCGTACACCGGGGAGCTGTTTTTT
TRBJ2-7 | once | . | TRBV5-8 | CASSLALSYEQYF | TGTGCCAGCAGCTTGGCCCTCTCCTACGAGCAGTACTTC
TRBJ1-3 | once | . | TRBV5-5 | CASSYGGGIPGNTIYF | TGTGCCAGCAGCTATGGCGGGGGAATCCCTGGAAACACCATATATTTT
TRBJ1-1 | . | . | TRBV12-5 | CASGAGVTEAFF | TGTGCTAGTGGTGCAGGGGTAACTGAAGCTTTCTTT
TRBJ2-7 | . | TRBD1 | TRBV4-2 | CASSRDRDRGYEQYF | TGTGCCAGCAGCCGAGACCGGGACAGGGGTTACGAGCAGTACTTC
TRBJ1-2 | once | TRBD1 | TRBV30 | CAWSSGGNYGYTF | TGTGCCTGGAGTTCAGGGGGAAACTATGGCTACACCTTC
TRBJ2-7 | . | TRBD1 | TRBV11-2 | CASKGQESIEQYF | TGTGCCAGCAAGGGACAGGAGAGTATCGAGCAGTACTTC
TRBJ2-7 | once | TRBD1 | TRBV6-1 | CASSEGGTEYF | TGTGCCAGCAGTGAAGGTGGGACAGAGTACTTC
TRBJ2-5 | . | . | TRBV20-1 | CSASSPMGRGEETQYF | TGCAGTGCTAGTTCCCCCATGGGGAGGGGGGAAGAGACCCAGTACTTC
TRBJ2-3 | . | TRBD2 | TRBV11-1 | CASSFGTSGEGTQYF | TGTGCCAGCAGCTTCGGGACTAGCGGGGAAGGTACGCAGTATTTT
TRBJ1-6 | . | TRBD1 | TRBV2 | CASKRTGPSPLHF | TGTGCCAGCAAAAGGACAGGGCCTTCACCCCTCCACTTT
TRBJ1-2 | . | . | TRBV27 | CASSLSPLNYGYTF | TGTGCCAGCAGTTTGAGTCCACTGAACTATGGCTACACCTTC
TRBJ2-7 | . | TRBD2 | TRBV2 | CASSETSGGAGNYEQYF | TGTGCCAGCAGCGAGACTAGCGGGGGGGCCGGAAACTACGAGCAGTACTTC
TRBJ2-7 | . | . | TRBV27 | CASSLQGTFSYEQYF | TGTGCCAGCAGTTTGCAGGGAACTTTCTCCTACGAGCAGTACTTC
TRBJ1-3 | . | TRBD1 | TRBV5-4 | CASSPGQGGNTIYF | TGTGCCAGCAGCCCGGGACAGGGAGGAAACACCATATATTTT
TRBJ1-2 | . | . | TRBV2 | CASSDSGANYGYTF | TGTGCCAGCAGTGACTCGGGGGCTAACTATGGCTACACCTTC
TRBJ2-5 | once | TRBD1 | TRBV10-3 | CAISEQGSQETQYF | TGTGCCATCAGTGAACAGGGGAGCCAAGAGACCCAGTACTTC
TRBJ1-3 | . | . | TRBV5-1 | CASRQSSGNTIYF | TGCGCCAGCCGACAAAGCTCTGGAAACACCATATATTTT
TRBJ1-1 | few | . | TRBV19 | CASSETGRAANTEAFF | TGTGCCAGTAGTGAGACAGGTCGGGCGGCGAACACTGAAGCTTTCTTT
TRBJ2-7 | . | . | TRBV5-1 | CASSGNAHQGEQYF | TGCGCCAGCAGCGGGAATGCACATCAGGGGGAGCAGTACTTC
TRBJ2-2 | . | . | TRBV5-1 | CASSPGHSNTGELFF | TGCGCCAGCAGCCCCGGACACTCAAACACCGGGGAGCTGTTTTTT
TRBJ2-7 | . | . | TRBV7-9 | CASSYGQIYSYEQYF | TGTGCCAGCAGTTATGGACAGATTTACTCCTACGAGCAGTACTTC
TRBJ2-7 | once | . | TRBV20-1 | CSARGAGEQYF | TGCAGTGCTAGAGGGGCCGGCGAGCAGTACTTC
TRBJ2-7 | . | TRBD1 | TRBV5-4 | CASRQGQDYEQYF | TGTGCCAGCAGGCAGGGACAGGACTACGAGCAGTACTTC
TRBJ1-1 | once | . | TRBV14 | CASSPIGRANTEAFF | TGTGCCAGCAGCCCCATAGGCAGGGCGAACACTGAAGCTTTCTTT
TRBJ1-2 | . | . | TRBV10-2 | CASSSQGSNYGYTF | TGCGCCAGCAGTTCTCAGGGTTCCAACTATGGCTACACCTTC
TRBJ2-1 | once | TRBD1 | TRBV19 | CASSSLRDRGLNEQFF | TGTGCCAGTAGTAGCCTCCGGGACAGGGGGCTCAATGAGCAGTTCTTC
TRBJ2-7 | . | TRBD1 | TRBV19 | CASNRGTGDFYEQYF | TGTGCCAGTAATAGAGGGACAGGGGATTTTTACGAGCAGTACTTC
TRBJ1-6 | . | . | TRBV14 | CASSQSREVSPLHF | TGTGCCAGCAGCCAATCCAGGGAGGTTTCACCCCTCCACTTT
TRBJ1-1 | . | . | TRBV7-3 | CASSKGHSNTEAFF | TGTGCCAGCAGCAAGGGACACTCAAACACTGAAGCTTTCTTT
TRBJ1-3 | . | . | TRBV14 | CASSHRGGSGNTIYF | TGTGCCAGCAGCCATAGAGGGGGCTCTGGAAACACCATATATTTT
TRBJ1-2 | once | . | TRBV25-1 | CASHPSGRANYGYTF | TGTGCCAGCCACCCTTCGGGGAGAGCTAACTATGGCTACACCTTC
TRBJ2-2 | few | . | TRBV27 | CASSFLTTGSPSGTGELFF | TGTGCCAGCAGTTTTCTAACGACAGGTTCCCCCTCGGGGACCGGGGAGCTGTTTTTT
TRBJ1-5 | . | TRBD1 | TRBV7-2 | CASSPRQGSGQPQHF | TGTGCCAGCAGCCCAAGACAGGGATCGGGTCAGCCCCAGCATTTT
TRBJ2-5 | once | . | TRBV18 | CASSPGREETQYF | TGTGCCAGCTCACCAGGCAGGGAAGAGACCCAGTACTTC
TRBJ1-5 | few | . | TRBV30 | CAWSRKGNQPQHF | TGTGCCTGGAGTAGAAAGGGGAATCAGCCCCAGCATTTT